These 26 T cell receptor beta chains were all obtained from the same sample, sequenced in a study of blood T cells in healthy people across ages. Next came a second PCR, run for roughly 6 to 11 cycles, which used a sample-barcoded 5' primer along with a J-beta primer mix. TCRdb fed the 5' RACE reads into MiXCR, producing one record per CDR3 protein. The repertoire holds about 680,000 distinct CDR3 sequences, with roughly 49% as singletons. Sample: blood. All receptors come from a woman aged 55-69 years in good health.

The CDR3: CSARDPYQTSGQETQYF. The CDR3 DNA sequence: TGCAGTGCTAGAGACCCCTACCAGACTAGCGGCCAAGAGACCCAGTACTTC. The rearrangement links TRBV20-1 to TRBJ2-5; TRBD2 agrees at 9 bases. Germline V gene data show CDR1 as DFQATT and CDR2 as SNEGSKA (reference sequence). V was pared by 0 bases and J by 1 base, with 9 bases of the junction left unmatched. The CDR3 is made up of 17 amino acids.

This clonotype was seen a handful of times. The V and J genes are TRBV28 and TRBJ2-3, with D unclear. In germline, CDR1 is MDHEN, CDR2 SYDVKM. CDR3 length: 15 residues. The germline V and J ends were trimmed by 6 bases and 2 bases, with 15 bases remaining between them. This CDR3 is CASRSSRIPTDTQYF. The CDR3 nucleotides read TGTGCCAGCAGGTCCAGTCGGATACCCACAGATACGCAGTATTTT.

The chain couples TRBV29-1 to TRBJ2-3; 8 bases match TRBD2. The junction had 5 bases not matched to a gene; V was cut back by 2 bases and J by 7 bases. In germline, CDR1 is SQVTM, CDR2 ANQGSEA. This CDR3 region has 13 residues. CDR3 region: CSVELSGGYTQYF. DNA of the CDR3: TGCAGCGTTGAACTATCGGGAGGGTATACGCAGTATTTT.

The CDR3 DNA follows: TGCGCCAGCAGCCAGGGGACTAGCGGGAGTTTTGAGACCCAGTACTTC. Residues: CASSQGTSGSFETQYF. The chain combines TRBV4-1 with TRBJ2-7, with 14 positions matching TRBD2. Judging by the DNA end, TRBJ2-5 fits better; the J call may be wrong. The CDR3 runs to 16 residues. Germline lookup yields CDR1 MGHRA and CDR2 YSYEKL.

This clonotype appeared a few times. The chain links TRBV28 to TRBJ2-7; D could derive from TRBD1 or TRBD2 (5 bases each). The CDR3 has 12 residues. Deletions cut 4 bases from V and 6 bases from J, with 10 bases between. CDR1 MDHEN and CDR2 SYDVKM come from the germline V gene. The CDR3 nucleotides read TGTGCCAGCAGTTCATCGGGGCCCGAGCAGTACTTC. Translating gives CASSSSGPEQYF.

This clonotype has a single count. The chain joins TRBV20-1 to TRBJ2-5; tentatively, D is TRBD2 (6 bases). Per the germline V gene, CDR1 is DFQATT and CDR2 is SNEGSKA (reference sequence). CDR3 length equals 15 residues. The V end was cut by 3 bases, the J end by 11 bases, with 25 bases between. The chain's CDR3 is CSARRGTYPVGEQYF. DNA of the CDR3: TGCAGTGCTAGGCGCGGGACTTACCCAGTAGGGGAGCAGTACTTC.

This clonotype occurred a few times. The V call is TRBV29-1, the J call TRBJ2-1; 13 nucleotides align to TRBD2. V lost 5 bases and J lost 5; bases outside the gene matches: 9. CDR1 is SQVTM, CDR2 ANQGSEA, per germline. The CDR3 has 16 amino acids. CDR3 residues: CSVRPGTSGAHNEQFF. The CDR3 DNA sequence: TGCAGCGTTCGCCCCGGGACTAGCGGGGCACACAATGAGCAGTTCTTC.

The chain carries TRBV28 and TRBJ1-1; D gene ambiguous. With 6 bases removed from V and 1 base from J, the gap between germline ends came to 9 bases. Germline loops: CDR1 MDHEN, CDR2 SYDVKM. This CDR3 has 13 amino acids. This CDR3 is CASSHNRNTEAFF. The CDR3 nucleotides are TGTGCCAGCAGCCACAACAGGAACACTGAAGCTTTCTTT.

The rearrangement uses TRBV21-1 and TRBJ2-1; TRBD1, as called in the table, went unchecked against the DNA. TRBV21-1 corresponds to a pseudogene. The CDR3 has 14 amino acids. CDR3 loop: CASSARTGKETQFF. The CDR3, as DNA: TGTGCCAGCAGCGCGCGGACAGGGAAGGAGACCCAGTTCTTC.

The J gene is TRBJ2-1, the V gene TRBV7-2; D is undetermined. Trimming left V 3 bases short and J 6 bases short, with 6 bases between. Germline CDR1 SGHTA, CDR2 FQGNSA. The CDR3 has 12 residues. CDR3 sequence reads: CASSFSFNEQFF. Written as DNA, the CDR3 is TGTGCCAGCAGCTTCAGTTTCAATGAGCAGTTCTTC. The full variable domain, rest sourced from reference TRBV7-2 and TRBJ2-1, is GAGVSQSPSNKVTEKGKDVELRCDPISGHTALYWYRQSLGQGLEFLIYFQGNSAPDKSGLPSDRFSAERTGGSVSTLTIQRTQQEDSAVYLCASSFSFNEQFFGPGTRLTVL.

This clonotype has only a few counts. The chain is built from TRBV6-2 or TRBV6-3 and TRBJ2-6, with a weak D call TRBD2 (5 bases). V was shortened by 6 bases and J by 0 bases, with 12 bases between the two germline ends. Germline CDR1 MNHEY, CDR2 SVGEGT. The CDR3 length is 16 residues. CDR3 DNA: TGTGCCAGCAGGGAGGCCCCACGCTCTGGGGCCAACGTCCTGACTTTC. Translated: CASREAPRSGANVLTF.

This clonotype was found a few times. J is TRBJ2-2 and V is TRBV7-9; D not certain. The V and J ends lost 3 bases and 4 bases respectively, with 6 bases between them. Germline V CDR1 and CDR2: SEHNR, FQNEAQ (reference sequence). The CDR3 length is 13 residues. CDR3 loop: CASSFGATGELFF. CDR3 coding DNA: TGTGCCAGCAGCTTTGGTGCCACCGGGGAGCTGTTTTTT.

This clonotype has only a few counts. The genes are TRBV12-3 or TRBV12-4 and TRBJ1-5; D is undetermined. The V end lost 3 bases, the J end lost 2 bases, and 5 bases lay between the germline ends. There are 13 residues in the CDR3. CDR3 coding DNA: TGTGCCAGCAGTTTTGGGGGCAATCAGCCCCAGCATTTT. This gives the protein CASSFGGNQPQHF.

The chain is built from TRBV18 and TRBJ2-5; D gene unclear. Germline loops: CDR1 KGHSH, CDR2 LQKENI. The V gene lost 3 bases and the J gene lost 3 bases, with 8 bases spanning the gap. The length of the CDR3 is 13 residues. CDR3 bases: TGTGCCAGCTCACCCCGAGCCGAAGAGACCCAGTACTTC. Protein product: CASSPRAEETQYF.

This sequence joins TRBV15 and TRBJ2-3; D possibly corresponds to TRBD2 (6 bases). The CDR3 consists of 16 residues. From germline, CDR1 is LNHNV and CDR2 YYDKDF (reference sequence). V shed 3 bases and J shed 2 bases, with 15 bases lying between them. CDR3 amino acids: CATSRPRRGNTDTQYF. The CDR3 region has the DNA TGTGCCACCAGCAGGCCGAGGAGGGGTAACACAGATACGCAGTATTTT. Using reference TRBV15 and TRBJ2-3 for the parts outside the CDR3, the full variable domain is DAMVIQNPRYQVTQFGKPVTLSCSQTLNHNVMYWYQQKSSQAPKLLFHYYDKDFNNEADTPDNFQSRRPNTSFCFLDIRSPGLGDTAMYLCATSRPRRGNTDTQYFGPGTRLTVL.

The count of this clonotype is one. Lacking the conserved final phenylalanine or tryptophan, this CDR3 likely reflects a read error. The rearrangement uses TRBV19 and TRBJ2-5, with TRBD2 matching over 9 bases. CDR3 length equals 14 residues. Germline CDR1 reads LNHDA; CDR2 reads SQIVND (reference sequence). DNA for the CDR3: TGTACCAGTAGCCGAGCGGGGGGAGTGGAGACCCAGTACTAC. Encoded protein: CTSSRAGGVETQYY.

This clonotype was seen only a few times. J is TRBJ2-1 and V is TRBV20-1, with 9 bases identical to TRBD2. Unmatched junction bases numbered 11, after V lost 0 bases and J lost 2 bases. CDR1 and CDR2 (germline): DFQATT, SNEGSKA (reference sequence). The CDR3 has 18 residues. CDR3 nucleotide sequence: TGCAGTGCTAGAGATTTTGGCGGGAGGGCCGTGGCCTACAATGAGCAGTTCTTC. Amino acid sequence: CSARDFGGRAVAYNEQFF.

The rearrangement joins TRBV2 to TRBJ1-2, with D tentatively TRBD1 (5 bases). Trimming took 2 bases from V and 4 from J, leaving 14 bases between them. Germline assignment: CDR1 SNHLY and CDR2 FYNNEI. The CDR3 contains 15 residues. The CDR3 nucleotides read TGTGCCAGCAGTGAACTCAGGGAGCACCGCTATGGCTACACCTTC. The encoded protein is CASSELREHRYGYTF. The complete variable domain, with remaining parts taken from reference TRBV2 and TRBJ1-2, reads EPEVTQTPSHQVTQMGQEVILRCVPISNHLYFYWYRQILGQKVEFLVSFYNNEISEKSEIFDDQFSVERPDGSNFTLKIRSTKLEDSAMYFCASSELREHRYGYTFGSGTRLTVV.

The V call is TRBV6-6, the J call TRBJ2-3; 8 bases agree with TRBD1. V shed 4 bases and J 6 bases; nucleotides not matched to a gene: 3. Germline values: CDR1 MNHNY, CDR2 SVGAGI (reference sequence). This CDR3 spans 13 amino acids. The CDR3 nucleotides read TGTGCCAGCAGTTTCAACAGGGGGGATACGCAGTATTTT. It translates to CASSFNRGDTQYF.

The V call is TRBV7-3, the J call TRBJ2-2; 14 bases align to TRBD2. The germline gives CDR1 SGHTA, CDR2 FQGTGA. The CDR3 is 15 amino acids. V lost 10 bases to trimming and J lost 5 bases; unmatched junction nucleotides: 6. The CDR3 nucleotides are TGTGCCACCCGACTAGCGGGAGGGGAGACCGGGGAGCTGTTTTTT. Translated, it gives CATRLAGGETGELFF.

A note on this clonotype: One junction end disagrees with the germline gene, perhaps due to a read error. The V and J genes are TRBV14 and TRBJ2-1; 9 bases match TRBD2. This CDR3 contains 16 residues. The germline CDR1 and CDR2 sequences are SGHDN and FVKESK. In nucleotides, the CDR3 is TGTGTCAGCAGCCAACCGACTAGCGGTGACTACAATGAGCAGTTCTTC. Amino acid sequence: CVSSQPTSGDYNEQFF.

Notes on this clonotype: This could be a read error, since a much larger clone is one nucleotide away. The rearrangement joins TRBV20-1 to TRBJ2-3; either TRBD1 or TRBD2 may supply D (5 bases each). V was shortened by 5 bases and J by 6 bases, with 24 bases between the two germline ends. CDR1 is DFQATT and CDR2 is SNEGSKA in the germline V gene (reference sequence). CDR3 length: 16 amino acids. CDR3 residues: CSAGYSGRVISDTQYF. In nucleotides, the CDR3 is TGCAGTGCTGGTTACTCGGGACGAGTAATATCTGATACGCAGTATTTT.

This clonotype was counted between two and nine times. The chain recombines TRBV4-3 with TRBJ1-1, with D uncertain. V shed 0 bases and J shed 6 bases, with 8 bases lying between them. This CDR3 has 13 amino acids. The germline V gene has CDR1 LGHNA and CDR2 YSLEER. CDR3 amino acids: CASSQEVSAEAFF. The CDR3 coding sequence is TGCGCCAGCAGCCAAGAGGTGTCAGCTGAAGCTTTCTTT.

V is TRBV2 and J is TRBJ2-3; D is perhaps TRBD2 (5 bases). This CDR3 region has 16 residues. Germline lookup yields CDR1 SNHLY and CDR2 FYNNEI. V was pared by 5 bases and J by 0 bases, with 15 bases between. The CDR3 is CASSRRAEPSTDTQYF. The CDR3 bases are TGTGCCAGCAGTCGACGAGCGGAACCTAGCACAGATACGCAGTATTTT.

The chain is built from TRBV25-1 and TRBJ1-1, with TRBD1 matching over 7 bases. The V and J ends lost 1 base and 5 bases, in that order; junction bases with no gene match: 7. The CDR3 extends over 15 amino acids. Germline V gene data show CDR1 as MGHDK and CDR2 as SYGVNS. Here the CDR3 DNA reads TGTGCCAGCAGTGAATCGGGCAGGGGGGGTACTGAAGCTTTCTTT. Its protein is CASSESGRGGTEAFF.

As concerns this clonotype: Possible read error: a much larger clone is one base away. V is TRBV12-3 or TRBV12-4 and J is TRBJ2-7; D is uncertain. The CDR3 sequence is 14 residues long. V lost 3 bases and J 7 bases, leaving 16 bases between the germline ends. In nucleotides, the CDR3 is TGTGCCAGCAGTTTTAATACGGGCCCCGGGGAGCAGTACTTC. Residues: CASSFNTGPGEQYF.